The present T cell receptor beta chain was sequenced within a study of blood T cell repertoires in COVID-19. Whole-study context: Italy, Spain and the United States were the sources of the convalescent and acute COVID-19 samples.

Per the germline V gene, CDR1 is MNHNY and CDR2 is SVGAGI (reference sequence). Trimming cost V 9 bases and J 2 bases; bases outside gene matches: 8. The CDR3 loop spans 14 amino acids. Seattle patients were enrolled during active infection and followed longitudinally. Profiling relied on immunoSEQ multiplex PCR, and the TCRdb table lists in-frame clones only, not all of them. The repertoire has 35,000 to 45,000 clones, roughly nine tenths of them found once; the top ten carry around 0.39%. The rearrangement links TRBV6-6 to TRBJ2-7; 9 bases are a match to TRBD1. The clonotype originates from a middle-aged man with COVID-19, enrolled during active disease. Sequencing used peripheral blood. The CDR3 reads CASTKGQGPYEQYF. For the CDR3, the DNA is TGTGCCAGTACCAAGGGACAGGGCCCCTACGAGCAGTACTTC.